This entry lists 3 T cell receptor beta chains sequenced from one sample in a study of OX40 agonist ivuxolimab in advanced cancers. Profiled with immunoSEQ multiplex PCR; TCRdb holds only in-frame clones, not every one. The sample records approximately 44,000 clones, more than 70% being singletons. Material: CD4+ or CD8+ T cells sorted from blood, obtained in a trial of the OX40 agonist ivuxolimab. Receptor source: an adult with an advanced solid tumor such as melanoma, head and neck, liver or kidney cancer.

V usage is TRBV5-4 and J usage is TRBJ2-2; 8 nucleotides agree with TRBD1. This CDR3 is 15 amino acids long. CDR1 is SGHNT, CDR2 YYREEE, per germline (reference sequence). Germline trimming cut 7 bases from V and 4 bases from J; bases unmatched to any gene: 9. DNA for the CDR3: TGTGCCAGCGGCCCAGGGGGCCCCAGCACCGGGGAGCTGTTTTTT. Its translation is CASGPGGPSTGELFF. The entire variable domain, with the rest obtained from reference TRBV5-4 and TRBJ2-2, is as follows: ETGVTQSPTHLIKTRGQQVTLRCSSQSGHNTVSWYQQALGQGPQFIFQYYREEENGRGNFPPRFSGLQFPNYSSELNVNALELDDSALYLCASGPGGPSTGELFFGEGSRLTVL.

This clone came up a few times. CDR3 residues: CASTRHGGSGETQYF. The CDR3 coding sequence is TGTGCCAGCACCCGGCATGGGGGTTCGGGGGAGACCCAGTACTTC. This chain joins TRBV7-8 and TRBJ2-5, with D perhaps given as TRBD1 or TRBD2 (5 bases each). With 7 bases removed from V and 5 bases from J, the gap between germline ends came to 20 bases. The germline CDR1 and CDR2 sequences are SGHVS and FQNEAQ. This CDR3 is built from 15 residues. The full variable domain, rest sourced from reference TRBV7-8 and TRBJ2-5, is GAGVSQSPRYKVAKRGQDVALRCDPISGHVSLFWYQQALGQGPEFLTYFQNEAQLDKSGLPSDRFFAERPEGSVSTLKIQRTQQEDSAVYLCASTRHGGSGETQYFGPGTRLLVL.

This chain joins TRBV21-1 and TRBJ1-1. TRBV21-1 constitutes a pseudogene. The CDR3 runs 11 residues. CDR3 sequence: CASSKCPTAFF. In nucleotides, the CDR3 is TGTGCCAGCAGCAAATGTCCGACGGCTTTCTTT.